This T cell receptor (beta chain) was documented in a study of blood T cell repertoires in COVID-19. About the study: From T cells, B-cell-depleted T cells, or PBMCs came the material, which was cDNA or gDNA.

V shed 5 bases and J 6 bases; nucleotides not matched to a gene: 14. CDR1 is MNHEY, CDR2 SMNVEV, per germline (reference sequence). This CDR3 has 17 residues. In the original workflow: For nucleated cells, counts were estimated from reference gene primer amplification. Libraries were prepared by immunoSEQ multiplex PCR; TCRdb keeps only in-frame clonotypes and omits some of them. Clone size and V and J calls were adopted from that table, with D and trimming inferred from the DNA. The sample records roughly 200,000 clones, approximately 83% being singletons. The chain couples TRBV27 to TRBJ2-3, with 10 bases lining up with TRBD1. This TCR derives from a man aged 55 to 70 with acute or convalescent COVID-19. Sequencing was done on a sample of peripheral blood. The CDR3: CASSRLSGTGERDTQYF. Here the CDR3 DNA reads TGTGCCAGCAGTCGCCTATCCGGGACAGGGGAGAGGGATACGCAGTATTTT.